This is a list of T cell receptor beta chains from one sample in a study of blood T cell repertoires in COVID-19. The table came from immunoSEQ multiplex PCR; TCRdb's copy has only in-frame clones and leaves some out. The sample has about 140,000 clones, nearly 80% seen once; the top ten hold about 3.2%. Sequenced sample: PBMCs or T cells enriched from blood (not recorded which). The source is a woman between 50 and 59 years old who had recovered from COVID-19. Both conserved end residues are part of each CDR3. The D gene is left open where the match is weak. Size is stated for part of the rows, as once, few or many counts, or as a class when the clone is expanded.

d_call	v_call	j_call	clone_size	cdr3_nt	cdr3_aa
TRBD1	TRBV28	TRBJ1-2	NA	TGTGCCAGCAGTTTAGACAGGGGGCTAGGTGGCTACACCTTC	CASSLDRGLGGYTF
TRBD1	TRBV5-5	TRBJ2-2	NA	TGTGCCAGCAGCCTCGGACAGGGGGCGCACACCGGGGAGCTGTTTTTT	CASSLGQGAHTGELFF
NA	TRBV28	TRBJ1-5	NA	TGTGCCAGCACTCAGGGGTATCAGCCCCAGCATTTT	CASTQGYQPQHF
TRBD1	TRBV27	TRBJ1-5	NA	TGTGCCAGCAGTTCGACAGGGAGGAGCAATCAGCCCCAGCATTTT	CASSSTGRSNQPQHF
TRBD2	TRBV2	TRBJ2-1	NA	TGTGCCAGCACCCAGTGGAGGGAGGGCCGCAATGAGCAGTTCTTC	CASTQWREGRNEQFF
TRBD1	TRBV2	TRBJ1-5	NA	TGTGCCAGCACCTTTAGACAGGGCCGTCAGCCCCAGCATTTT	CASTFRQGRQPQHF
TRBD2	TRBV11-2	TRBJ2-3	NA	TGTGCCAGCAGCTCCTGGGGCGGGGGATCAGATACGCAGTATTTT	CASSSWGGGSDTQYF
NA	TRBV12-3/TRBV12-4	TRBJ1-1	NA	TGTGCCACCGGACAGTTGAACACTGAAGCTTTCTTT	CATGQLNTEAFF
TRBD2	TRBV7-6	TRBJ2-7	NA	TGTGCCAGCAGCTACGGTAGCGGGAGCTACGAGCAGTACTTC	CASSYGSGSYEQYF
TRBD1	TRBV3-1/TRBV3-2	TRBJ1-1	NA	TGTGCCAGCAGCTCTCGGGACAGGGGTTCTGAAGCTTTCTTT	CASSSRDRGSEAFF
NA	TRBV28	TRBJ1-5	few	TGTGCCAGCAGTTTAGCATTGACCGGACAGCCCAATCAGCCCCAGCATTTT	CASSLALTGQPNQPQHF
NA	TRBV6-5	TRBJ2-3	NA	TGTGCCAGCAGTCCAGCGGGTGGCACAGATACGCAGTATTTT	CASSPAGGTDTQYF
NA	TRBV30	TRBJ2-7	NA	TGTGCCTGGGCTCGCAACCGGGGAGGCAGAGGGTACGAGCAGTACTTC	CAWARNRGGRGYEQYF
TRBD1	TRBV3-1/TRBV3-2	TRBJ1-2	NA	TGTGCCAGCAGCCAAGATAGGGGACAGGGTCGTGGCTACACCTTC	CASSQDRGQGRGYTF
TRBD1	TRBV11-2	TRBJ2-2	NA	TGTGCCAGCAGCCCTAGGGGCGGCAGGGGGCTCGGCACCGGGGAGCTGTTTTTT	CASSPRGGRGLGTGELFF
TRBD1	TRBV28	TRBJ2-3	NA	TGTGCCAGCAGTACTACAGGGGAAGGATTCACAGATACGCAGTATTTT	CASSTTGEGFTDTQYF
NA	TRBV10-2	TRBJ2-5	NA	TGCGCCAGCAGCCCCCGTGGCAAACAAGAGACCCAGTACTTC	CASSPRGKQETQYF
NA	TRBV28	TRBJ1-5	NA	TGTGCCAGCAGCCGGGGAGGGGTTGGCAATCAGCCCCAGCATTTT	CASSRGGVGNQPQHF
NA	TRBV2	TRBJ2-1	NA	TGTGCCAGCAGTGGGGACTTCGGTGAGCAGTTCTTC	CASSGDFGEQFF
NA	TRBV19	TRBJ1-5	NA	TGTGCCAGTAACCCTCAGGGCAATCAGCCCCAGCATTTT	CASNPQGNQPQHF
NA	TRBV27	TRBJ2-5	NA	TGTGCCAGCAGTGGGCGACAGTACCAAGAGACCCAGTACTTC	CASSGRQYQETQYF
NA	TRBV5-1	TRBJ2-2	NA	TGCGCCAGCAGCTTGCTGACAGGTGTGAACACCGGGGAGCTGTTTTTT	CASSLLTGVNTGELFF
NA	TRBV6-5	TRBJ2-1	NA	TGTGCCAGCGCCGGGACCCGGACAGTCAATGAGCAGTTCTTC	CASAGTRTVNEQFF
NA	TRBV5-1	TRBJ1-1	NA	TGCGCCAGCAGCTTGGGAGGGCAGCTGAAAGCTTTCTTT	CASSLGGQLKAFF
TRBD2	TRBV7-3	TRBJ2-5	few	TGTGCCAGCAGCCTCGGGGGGAAAGAAGGGGAGACCCAGTACTTC	CASSLGGKEGETQYF
NA	TRBV5-1	TRBJ2-5	few	TGCGCCAGCAGCTTGACTACCCAATACCAAGAGACCCAGTACTTC	CASSLTTQYQETQYF
TRBD2	TRBV9	TRBJ2-5	NA	TGTGCCAGCAGCGTAGCAACTAGCGGGCAAGAGACCCAGTACTTC	CASSVATSGQETQYF
TRBD1	TRBV29-1	TRBJ1-2	NA	TGCAGCGTTGGGGACAGGGGAACGATTAACTATGGCTACACCTTC	CSVGDRGTINYGYTF
TRBD1	TRBV24-1	TRBJ2-1	NA	TGTGCCACCAGTGACCCTGGACAGGGGACAGGCTCCTACAATGAGCAGTTCTTC	CATSDPGQGTGSYNEQFF
NA	TRBV30	TRBJ2-2	few	TGTGCCTGGAGGACTAGTGGTGTCGGGGAGCTGTTTTTT	CAWRTSGVGELFF
NA	TRBV4-2	TRBJ1-2	NA	TGTGCCAGCAGCCAAGAATGGGAGAACTATGGCTACACCTTC	CASSQEWENYGYTF
TRBD1	TRBV7-8	TRBJ1-1	once	TGTGCCAGCAGCTTAAGGCAGGGACAGGAGAACACTGAAGCTTTCTTT	CASSLRQGQENTEAFF
NA	TRBV7-3	TRBJ2-5	NA	TGTGCCAGCAGCTTAAACAGGGAGGAGACCCAGTACTTC	CASSLNREETQYF
NA	TRBV27	TRBJ2-1	NA	TGTGCCAGCAGTTTGGAGGGACTTAGTTACAATGAGCAGTTCTTC	CASSLEGLSYNEQFF
NA	TRBV6-5	TRBJ1-2	NA	TGTGCCAGCAGTCAACTGGACAGATTTTACACCTTC	CASSQLDRFYTF
TRBD2	TRBV11-1	TRBJ2-5	NA	TGTGCCAGCAGCTTTTTAGCGGGGGCCAGCCAAGAGACCCAGTACTTC	CASSFLAGASQETQYF
TRBD1	TRBV5-1	TRBJ1-6	few	TGCGCCAGCAGCGTCGGGACAGCTAATTCACCCCTCCACTTT	CASSVGTANSPLHF
TRBD1	TRBV6-5	TRBJ1-2	NA	TGTGCCAGCAGTTACTCGAACCAGGGGGCCGGGTATGGCTACACCTTC	CASSYSNQGAGYGYTF
TRBD2	TRBV19	TRBJ2-1	few	TGTGCCAGTTCCCTAACGGGAGGCGATGAGCAGTTCTTC	CASSLTGGDEQFF